This T cell receptor beta chain derives from a study of shared clonotypes between healthy human individuals. In the study's own analysis: Junction-only sequences produced by ImmunoSEQ had no quality scores, so filtering differed. Clones were read by immunoSEQ multiplex PCR, and TCRdb kept only the in-frame ones, dropping some. That table supplies the V and J calls and clone size; D and trimming were determined from the DNA. The repertoire has over a million clones, 60% to 80% of them found once; the top ten carry roughly 1.5%. V trimming: 5 bases; J trimming: 0 bases; junction bases outside the gene matches: 5. Germline assignment: CDR1 KGHSH and CDR2 LQKENI. The CDR3 runs 17 residues.

The TCR was taken from a man younger than 35 in good health. Sequencing was done on a sample of memory CD4+ T cells sorted from blood. The subset here: CD45RA-negative fraction. V and J are TRBV18 and TRBJ2-2; the match to TRBD2 covers 11 bases. The CDR3 sequence: CASSATSGGTNTGELFF. CDR3 in DNA: TGTGCCAGCTCAGCAACTAGCGGGGGAACGAACACCGGGGAGCTGTTTTTT. The variable domain in full, completed from reference TRBV18 and TRBJ2-2, reads NAGVMQNPRHLVRRRGQEARLRCSPMKGHSHVYWYRQLPEEGLKFMVYLQKENIIDESGMPKERFSAEFPKEGPSILRIQQVVRGDSAAYFCASSATSGGTNTGELFFGEGSRLTVL.